This TCR beta chain was observed in a study of cytomegalovirus exposure and HLA in healthy donors. Overall study results and limits: Rarity characterized most TCR sequences, yet some public TCRs appeared in many donors. Listed as cytomegalovirus-associated were 164 TCR beta chains.

As for this clone: The antigen remains unidentified.

It was the approximately 120-subject validation cohort, separate from the roughly 700-subject first cohort, to which the donors belonged. The CDR3 runs 13 residues. Germline-derived CDR1 and CDR2 are MNHEY and SMNVEV (reference sequence). J gave up 4 bases and V 10 bases, and 5 bases lay outside the gene matches. The data were produced by immunoSEQ multiplex PCR, yet TCRdb's version contains in-frame clones alone and is incomplete. Counted here are around 66,000 clones, around 97% occurring once; the ten biggest clones make up 1.5% to 2%. The chain joins TRBV27 to TRBJ2-1; TRBD2 agrees at 9 bases. This receptor was identified in a woman under 30 in good health and CMV-seropositive. Sequenced: PBMCs. Here the CDR3 reads CATGTSSYNEQFF. CDR3 in DNA: TGTGCCACCGGGACTAGCTCTTACAATGAGCAGTTCTTC.